The source of this T cell receptor (beta chain) is a study of response to subunit inactivated influenza vaccine. Findings and limits, study-wide: There was a suggestion from the authors that each seasonal influenza vaccination recruits few new T cells.

TCRdb called the RT-PCR reads again in MiXCR, with one record for every CDR3 protein. The sample has 500,000 to 650,000 distinct CDR3 sequences, approximately 7.1% seen once. This clonotype was seen repeatedly, ten times or more. Its antigen is unknown. Looked up from germline, CDR1 is SGHRS and CDR2 is YFSETQ. Trimming left V 5 bases short and J 5 bases short, with 14 bases between. The CDR3 totals 14 residues. The sequence came from a man between 50 and 69 years old who received an inactivated influenza vaccine. The chain couples TRBV5-1 to TRBJ2-1; D gene ambiguous. The sample was PBMCs from blood, taken around 25 months after vaccination. The CDR3 spells CASSSFTRDNEQFF. In DNA, the CDR3 is TGCGCCAGCAGTAGCTTTACACGAGACAATGAGCAGTTCTTC. The entire variable domain, with the rest obtained from reference TRBV5-1 and TRBJ2-1, is as follows: KAGVTQTPRYLIKTRGQQVTLSCSPISGHRSVSWYQQTPGQGLQFLFEYFSETQRNKGNFPGRFSGRQFSNSRSEMNVSTLELGDSALYLCASSSFTRDNEQFFGPGTRLTVL.